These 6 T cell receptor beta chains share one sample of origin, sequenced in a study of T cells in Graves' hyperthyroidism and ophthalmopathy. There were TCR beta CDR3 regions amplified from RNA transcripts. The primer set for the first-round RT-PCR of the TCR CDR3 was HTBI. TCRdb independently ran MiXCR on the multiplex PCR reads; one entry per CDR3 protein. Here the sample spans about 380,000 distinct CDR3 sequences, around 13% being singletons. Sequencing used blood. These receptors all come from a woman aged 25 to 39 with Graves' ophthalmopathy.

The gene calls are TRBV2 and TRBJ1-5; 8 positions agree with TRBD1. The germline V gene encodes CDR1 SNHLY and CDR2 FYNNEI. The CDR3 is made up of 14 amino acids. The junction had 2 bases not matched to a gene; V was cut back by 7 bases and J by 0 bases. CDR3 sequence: CASTTGDSNQPQHF. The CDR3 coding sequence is TGTGCCAGCACGACAGGGGATAGCAATCAGCCCCAGCATTTT.

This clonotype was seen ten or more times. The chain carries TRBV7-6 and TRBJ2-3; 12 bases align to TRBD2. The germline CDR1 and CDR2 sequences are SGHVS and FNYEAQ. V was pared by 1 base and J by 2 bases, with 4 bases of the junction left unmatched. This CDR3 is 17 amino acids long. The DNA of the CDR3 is TGTGCCAGCAGCTTAGTTGGGACTAGCGGGCCCACAGATACGCAGTATTTT. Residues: CASSLVGTSGPTDTQYF.

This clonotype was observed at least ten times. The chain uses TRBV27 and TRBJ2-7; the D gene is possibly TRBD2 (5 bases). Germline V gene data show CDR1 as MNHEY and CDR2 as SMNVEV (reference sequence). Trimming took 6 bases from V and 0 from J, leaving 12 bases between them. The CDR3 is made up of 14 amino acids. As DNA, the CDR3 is TGTGCCAGCAGCACGGACTTAAACTCCTACGAGCAGTACTTC. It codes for CASSTDLNSYEQYF.

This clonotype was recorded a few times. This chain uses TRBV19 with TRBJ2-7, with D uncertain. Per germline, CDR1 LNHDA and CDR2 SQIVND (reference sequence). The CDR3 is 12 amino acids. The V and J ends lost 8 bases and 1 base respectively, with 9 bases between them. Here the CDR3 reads CASRSASYEQYF. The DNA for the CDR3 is TGTGCCAGTCGGAGTGCGTCCTACGAGCAGTACTTC.

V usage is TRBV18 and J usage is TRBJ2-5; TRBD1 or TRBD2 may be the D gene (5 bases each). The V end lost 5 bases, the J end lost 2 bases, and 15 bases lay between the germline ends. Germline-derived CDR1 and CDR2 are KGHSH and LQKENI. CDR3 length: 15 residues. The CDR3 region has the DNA TGTGCCAGCTCAGGAAAGAGGGGCTCACAAGAGACCCAGTACTTC. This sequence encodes CASSGKRGSQETQYF.

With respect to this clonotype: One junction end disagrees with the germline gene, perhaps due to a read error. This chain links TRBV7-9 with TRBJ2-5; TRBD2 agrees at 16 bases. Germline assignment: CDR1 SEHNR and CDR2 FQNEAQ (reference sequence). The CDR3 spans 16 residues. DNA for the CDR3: TGTGCCAGCAGCGGGACTAGCGGGGGGGCCCAAGAGGCCCAGTACTTC. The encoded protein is CASSGTSGGAQEAQYF.